This T cell receptor beta chain was found in a study of regulatory T cells in long-lasting Graves disease. The time point: newly diagnosed GD, antithyroid drugs for less than 3 months. Making the TCR library involved RNA that had been extracted from PBMCs. Building of the TCR beta libraries involved iRepertoire HTBI primers and Arm-PCR of CDR3 regions. TCRdb fed the multiplex PCR reads into MiXCR, producing one record per CDR3 protein. The sample includes 440,000 or so distinct CDR3 sequences, around 14% of them seen just once. The germline V and J ends were trimmed by 3 bases and 2 bases, with 7 bases remaining between them. In germline, CDR1 is MNHGY, CDR2 SVAAGI. The CDR3 contains 13 residues. This sample also belongs to another study, concerning T cells in Graves' hyperthyroidism and ophthalmopathy.

The TCR comes from a woman in her thirties with Graves disease. This sample comprised peripheral blood mononuclear cells (PBMCs), obtained at new diagnosis, from a patient treated with antithyroid drugs. V and J are TRBV6-9 and TRBJ1-2; D is unresolved. The CDR3 coding sequence is TGTGCCAGCAGTTACCCGGGCAACTATGGCTACACCTTC. It specifies CASSYPGNYGYTF.